This T cell receptor beta chain was profiled in a study of molecular identifiers for immune sequencing clone quantification. Study conclusions and caveats: Effector cells kept over 97% of their molecules in clones above 20 RNA copies, while naive cells kept under 1% there.

Germline-derived CDR1 and CDR2 are MNHEY and SMNVEV (reference sequence). The CDR3 is 11 amino acids. V was clipped by 7 bases and J by 11 bases, with 9 bases between them. Sorting isolated naive CD8 T cells as CD8+CD4-CCR7+CD45RA+ events. Note on this clonotype: The antigen remains unidentified.

The authors built bulk TCR libraries by previously described methods with listed TCR primers. TCRdb redid the calling of the PCR reads with MiXCR, one entry per CDR3 protein. The data hold 460,000 or so distinct CDR3 sequences, with about 20% observed a single time. This TCR came from a human donor in good health. Some libraries in this study had Jurkat cell RNA spiked in. The rearrangement uses TRBV27 and TRBJ2-6; D is possibly TRBD1 or TRBD2 (5 bases each). Sequencing was done on a sample of naive CD8+ T cells from blood, with Jurkat cell RNA spiked in. Subset given: FACS-sorted CD8+CD4-CCR7+CD45RA+ naive T cells. The CDR3 sequence: CASMGTHVLTF. CDR3 DNA: TGTGCCAGCATGGGGACCCACGTCCTGACTTTC.